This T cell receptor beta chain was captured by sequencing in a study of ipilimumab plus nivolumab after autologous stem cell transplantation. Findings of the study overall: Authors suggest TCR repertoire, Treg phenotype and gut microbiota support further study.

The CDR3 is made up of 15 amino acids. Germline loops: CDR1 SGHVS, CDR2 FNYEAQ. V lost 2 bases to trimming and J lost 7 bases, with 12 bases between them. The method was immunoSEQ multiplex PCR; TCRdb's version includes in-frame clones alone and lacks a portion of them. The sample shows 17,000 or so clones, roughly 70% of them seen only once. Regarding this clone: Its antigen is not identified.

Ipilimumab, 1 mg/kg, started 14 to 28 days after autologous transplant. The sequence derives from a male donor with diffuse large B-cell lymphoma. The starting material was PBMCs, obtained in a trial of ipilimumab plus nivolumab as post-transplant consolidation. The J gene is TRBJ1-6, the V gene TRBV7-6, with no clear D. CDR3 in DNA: TGTGCCAGCAGCTTAATAACGGACGGCAATTCACCCCTCCACTTT. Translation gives CASSLITDGNSPLHF.